The 21 T cell receptor beta chains below were found in one sample sequenced in a study of shared clonotypes between healthy human individuals (dated by TCRdb to 2020 to 2022). CD8 naive samples consisted of CD45RO-negative cells that were positively selected for CCR7, yielding a CD45RA+CCR7+ population without TemRA cells. Receptor libraries were prepared by the immunoSEQ multiplex PCR assay. This is the immuneACCESS table as TCRdb keeps it, with only in-frame sequences that have V and J called. A part of the clones is gone; compared with another copy, unresolved V genes explain less than half, and the rest is unexplained. Across this sample there are some 2.1 million clones, with just under 95% seen only once. Around 1.7% of the sample belongs to the ten largest clones. Sequenced: naive CD8+ T cells from PBMCs. What the cell subset or site label conveys for this sample: CD45RA+CCR7+. These receptors originate from a man between 18 and 29 years old in good health. Some clones in this sample may be carry-over from other donors' samples.

As concerns this clone: Other DNA variants within this sample encode the same CDR3. V usage is TRBV6-1 and J usage is TRBJ2-7; tentative D call: TRBD2 (5 bases). V gave up 4 bases and J gave up 6 bases, with 10 bases separating them. The CDR3 sequence is 12 residues long. Germline V lookup: CDR1 MNHNS, CDR2 SASEGT. In nucleotides, the CDR3 is TGTGCCAGCAGTGGATTGGCGGGCGAGCAGTACTTC. Amino acid sequence: CASSGLAGEQYF.

The V and J genes are TRBV19 and TRBJ2-2; D perhaps matches TRBD1 (6 bases). The CDR3 runs 14 residues. From germline, CDR1 is LNHDA and CDR2 SQIVND (reference sequence). Trimming cost V 5 bases and J 4 bases, with 11 bases left between them. DNA of the CDR3: TGTGCCAGTAGTTTCGGACAGATCACCGGGGAGCTGTTTTTT. Translation: CASSFGQITGELFF.

A note on this clone: Other DNA sequences in the same sample also yield this CDR3. The chain recombines TRBV9 with TRBJ2-7, with 12 nucleotides matching TRBD2. This CDR3 spans 15 amino acids. V lost 3 bases, J lost 0 bases, and 1 base stayed unmatched. Germline V CDR1 and CDR2: SGDLS, YYNGEE. The CDR3 DNA follows: TGTGCCAGCAGCGAGGGACTAGCGGGCTCCTACGAGCAGTACTTC. This translates into CASSEGLAGSYEQYF.

With regard to this clone: The sample holds other DNA sequences that translate to the same CDR3. The chain combines TRBV6-1 with TRBJ1-1; D ambiguous. CDR3 length equals 14 residues. The V gene's germline CDR1 is MNHNS and CDR2 SASEGT. Trimming took off 2 bases at V and 0 bases at J, with 7 bases between the two ends. The CDR3 DNA sequence: TGTGCCAGCAGTGAACCCGGAATGAACACTGAAGCTTTCTTT. It specifies CASSEPGMNTEAFF.

The chain couples TRBV11-2 to TRBJ2-5, with no clear D. This CDR3 has 14 amino acids. V lost 5 bases and J 3 bases, leaving 13 bases between the germline ends. Per germline, CDR1 SGHAT and CDR2 FQNNGV. CDR3 DNA: TGTGCCAGCAGCAGGACCGTTAGGGAAGAGACCCAGTACTTC. This sequence encodes CASSRTVREETQYF.

CDR3 region: CASSFLANQETQYF. CDR3 coding DNA: TGTGCCAGCAGCTTTCTAGCGAACCAAGAGACCCAGTACTTC. This chain uses TRBV7-9 with TRBJ2-5; D is perhaps TRBD2 (6 bases). CDR3 size: 14 residues. With 3 bases removed from V and 0 bases from J, the gap between germline ends came to 8 bases. Germline values: CDR1 SEHNR, CDR2 FQNEAQ (reference sequence).

The chain recombines TRBV7-8 with TRBJ1-1; no clear D gene. Germline CDR1 reads SGHVS; CDR2 reads FQNEAQ. CDR3 length: 16 residues. Between the trimmed V and J ends, which lost 3 bases and 2 bases, there was a span of 16 bases. CDR3 in DNA: TGTGCCAGCAGCTTGCCCAGCTGGTTGGGAAACACTGAAGCTTTCTTT. Translating it yields CASSLPSWLGNTEAFF.

The CDR3 here is CASSARGYGYTF. CDR3 nucleotide sequence: TGTGCCAGCAGTGCCAGGGGCTATGGCTACACCTTC. The chain employs TRBV6-4 and TRBJ1-2, with D possibly being TRBD1 (6 bases). The germline gives CDR1 MRHNA, CDR2 SNTAGT. Deletions cut 4 bases from V and 4 bases from J, with 7 bases between. This CDR3 contains 12 residues.

The chain combines TRBV7-8 with TRBJ2-5; TRBD2 matches 13 bases. Germline V gene data show CDR1 as SGHVS and CDR2 as FQNEAQ. Unmatched junction bases numbered 7, after V lost 5 bases and J lost 1 base. The CDR3 is 17 residues long. CDR3 region: CASSPQWTSGGQETQYF. CDR3 nucleotides: TGTGCCAGCAGCCCCCAGTGGACTAGCGGGGGCCAAGAGACCCAGTACTTC.

This chain connects TRBV15 to TRBJ2-6; TRBD2 is a possible D gene (5 bases). CDR1 is LNHNV and CDR2 is YYDKDF in the germline V gene (reference sequence). The CDR3 sequence is 15 residues long. Trimming pared 3 bases from V and 2 bases from J, leaving 8 bases between. CDR3 in amino acids: CATSSGGAGANVLTF. CDR3 DNA: TGTGCCACCAGCAGTGGAGGCGCTGGGGCCAACGTCCTGACTTTC.

The chain combines TRBV9 with TRBJ2-1; the match to TRBD2 covers 7 bases. V was clipped by 3 bases and J by 0 bases; unmatched bases: 18. The germline V gene encodes CDR1 SGDLS and CDR2 YYNGEE. The CDR3 is 20 amino acids. The CDR3 coding sequence is TGTGCCAGCAGCGGGACTCATAATCCCACTAGCGACCGCTCCTACAATGAGCAGTTCTTC. It translates to CASSGTHNPTSDRSYNEQFF.

The genes are TRBV28 and TRBJ2-3; TRBD1 is a possible D gene (5 bases). The CDR3 spans 15 residues. V was trimmed by 8 bases and J by 0 bases, leaving 15 bases between them. Germline assignment: CDR1 MDHEN and CDR2 SYDVKM. CDR3 DNA: TGTGCCAGCGGAGAGCAGGGAAGGAGCACAGATACGCAGTATTTT. Translation gives CASGEQGRSTDTQYF.

The chain carries TRBV5-1 and TRBJ2-1; a weak D match, TRBD2 (5 bases). The CDR3 runs 17 residues. CDR1 is SGHRS, CDR2 YFSETQ, per germline. Between the trimmed V and J ends, which lost 1 base and 4 bases, there was a span of 18 bases. CDR3 coding DNA: TGCGCCAGCAGCTTGCCCCCATTCGGGAACAGTTACAATGAGCAGTTCTTC. It specifies CASSLPPFGNSYNEQFF.

This clone was recorded only once. The chain links TRBV9 to TRBJ2-5; TRBD1 matches 9 bases. The CDR3 consists of 16 residues. V shed 0 bases and J 5 bases; nucleotides not matched to a gene: 8. CDR1 and CDR2 from the germline V gene are SGDLS and YYNGEE. In DNA form, the CDR3 reads TGTGCCAGCAGCGTAGATCAGGGACAGGGTCGGGAGACCCAGTACTTC. This sequence encodes CASSVDQGQGRETQYF.

The rearrangement links TRBV7-9 to TRBJ2-2, with 8 bases lining up with TRBD1. The CDR3 totals 15 residues. The V gene end was trimmed by 5 bases and the J gene end by 7 bases; junction bases not matched to a gene: 9. CDR1 SEHNR and CDR2 FQNEAQ come from the germline V gene (reference sequence). CDR3 in DNA: TGTGCCAGCAGCCCCGACAGGGGTAGGGTCGGGGAGCTGTTTTTT. This encodes CASSPDRGRVGELFF. The entire variable domain, with the rest obtained from reference TRBV7-9 and TRBJ2-2, is as follows: DTGVSQNPRHKITKRGQNVTFRCDPISEHNRLYWYRQTLGQGPEFLTYFQNEAQLEKSRLLSDRFSAERPKGSFSTLEIQRTEQGDSAMYLCASSPDRGRVGELFFGEGSRLTVL.

The V and J genes are TRBV27 and TRBJ2-3; D perhaps matches TRBD2 (6 bases). The germline V gene encodes CDR1 MNHEY and CDR2 SMNVEV (reference sequence). The CDR3 spans 13 residues. Between the trimmed V and J ends, which lost 4 bases and 9 bases, there was a span of 14 bases. CDR3 loop: CASSSGGLGTQYF. The CDR3 DNA follows: TGTGCCAGCAGTTCCGGGGGACTTGGAACGCAGTATTTT.

The chain links TRBV6-5 to TRBJ1-2; D unclear. CDR1 is MNHEY and CDR2 is SVGAGI in the germline V gene. With 0 bases removed from V and 0 bases from J, the gap between germline ends came to 8 bases. CDR3 length equals 15 residues. The CDR3 sequence: CASSYSALSNYGYTF. In DNA, the CDR3 is TGTGCCAGCAGTTACTCGGCCTTATCTAACTATGGCTACACCTTC.

The chain has TRBV28 and TRBJ2-4, with 7 bases identical to TRBD2. J gave up 3 bases and V 6 bases, and 2 bases lay outside the gene matches. Germline V gives CDR1 MDHEN, CDR2 SYDVKM. There are 13 residues in the CDR3. For the CDR3, the DNA is TGTGCCAGCAGGCGCGGGAGCAAAAACATTCAGTACTTC. It codes for CASRRGSKNIQYF. Looking up the rest from reference TRBV28 and TRBJ2-4 gives the full variable domain: DVKVTQSSRYLVKRTGEKVFLECVQDMDHENMFWYRQDPGLGLRLIYFSYDVKMKEKGDIPEGYSVSREKKERFSLILESASTNQTSMYLCASRRGSKNIQYFGAGTRLSVL.

V is TRBV10-2 and J is TRBJ1-1; 8 nucleotides agree with TRBD1. V shed 6 bases, J shed 6 bases, and the junction held 9 bases outside the gene matches. The CDR3 covers 14 residues. Per germline, CDR1 WSHSY and CDR2 SAAADI. The CDR3 spells CASRADRALSEAFF. The CDR3 nucleotides are TGCGCCAGCAGGGCGGACAGGGCGTTGTCTGAAGCTTTCTTT.

The chain carries TRBV13 and TRBJ2-7; 9 nucleotides align to TRBD1. CDR3 length: 16 residues. Germline V gene sequence: CDR1 PRHDT, CDR2 FYEKMQ (reference sequence). Trimming cost V 1 base and J 5 bases; bases outside gene matches: 9. The CDR3 here is CASSLAGTGKQNEQYF. CDR3 nucleotides: TGTGCCAGCAGCTTAGCCGGGACAGGGAAGCAGAACGAGCAGTACTTC.

The chain joins TRBV2 to TRBJ2-3; tentatively, D is TRBD1 or TRBD2 (5 bases each). With 6 bases removed from V and 4 bases from J, the gap between germline ends came to 26 bases. This CDR3 region has 18 residues. From germline, CDR1 is SNHLY and CDR2 FYNNEI. The CDR3 loop is CASSSPGRAAEWADTQYF. DNA of the CDR3: TGTGCCAGCAGCAGTCCGGGACGGGCGGCGGAATGGGCAGATACGCAGTATTTT.